What follows are 5 T cell receptor beta chains derived from one specimen sequenced in a study of neoadjuvant anti-PD-1 for oral cavity cancer. Time point specified: after neoadjuvant nivolumab, at surgical resection. Profiled with immunoSEQ multiplex PCR; TCRdb holds only in-frame clones, not every one. The sample has tens of thousands of clones; approximately 81% are singletons. Sequencing was performed on PBMCs, taken after nivolumab (anti-PD-1) treatment. These receptor sequences come from a person between 40 and 85 years old with oral cavity squamous cell carcinoma.

The J gene is TRBJ2-3, the V gene TRBV27; D ambiguous. CDR3 length: 11 amino acids. V was pared by 7 bases and J by 6 bases, with 8 bases between. The germline gives CDR1 MNHEY, CDR2 SMNVEV (reference sequence). The CDR3 DNA reads TGTGCCAGCACCCTGCGGGATACGCAGTATTTT. It codes for CASTLRDTQYF.

CDR3 bases: TGCGCCAGCAGCCGAGAGGGTCCCGGACATGGGGGGGAGACCCAGTACTTC. It specifies CASSREGPGHGGETQYF. This chain connects TRBV4-1 to TRBJ2-5; possibly TRBD2 for D (6 bases). V was clipped by 4 bases and J by 5 bases, with 23 bases between them. CDR1 is MGHRA, CDR2 YSYEKL, per germline. This CDR3 region has 17 residues.

V gene TRBV25-1 combines with J gene TRBJ2-7; 7 positions agree with TRBD2. CDR3 length: 13 residues. The ends lost 4 bases at V and 4 bases at J; junction bases unmatched: 4. Looked up from germline, CDR1 is MGHDK and CDR2 is SYGVNS. CDR3 in DNA: TGTGCCAGCAGTGGGGGGGGGTGGTACGAGCAGTACTTC. It encodes CASSGGGWYEQYF.

The gene calls are TRBV10-3 and TRBJ2-1; 11 positions agree with TRBD2. Germline V CDR1 and CDR2: ENHRY, SYGVKD. The CDR3 is 14 residues long. V was pared by 5 bases and J by 6 bases, with 3 bases of the junction left unmatched. CDR3 sequence reads: CAISPGTSGNEQFF. The CDR3 DNA sequence: TGTGCCATCAGTCCCGGGACTAGCGGCAATGAGCAGTTCTTC.

The gene calls are TRBV9 and TRBJ2-5, with TRBD1 matching 11 bases. V was clipped by 5 bases and J by 4 bases; unmatched bases: 7. Germline assignment: CDR1 SGDLS and CDR2 YYNGEE. CDR3 length: 15 residues. The CDR3 loop is CASSYRDRGLETQYF. In DNA, the CDR3 is TGTGCCAGCAGTTACCGGGACAGGGGGTTAGAGACCCAGTACTTC.